A selection of T cell receptor beta chains follows, all from one sample in a study of a mutant IDH1 vaccine in newly diagnosed glioma. Method: immunoSEQ multiplex PCR; TCRdb's copy keeps in-frame clones and lacks some. The sample carries about 38,000 clones, roughly four fifths recorded once. Their antigens remain unidentified. The starting material was PBMCs, obtained from a glioma patient whose treatment included an IDH1 peptide vaccine. Source of these receptors: a man aged 50 to 60 with glioma. The CDR3 runs from the conserved cysteine through the conserved F or W. The order of the fields is D gene, J gene, CDR3 length, clone size, V gene, CDR3 protein, CDR3 DNA. A D gene is named only where the DNA matches it firmly. Size is omitted from some rows. Given values are once, few, many or a class for expanded clones.

NA	TRBJ2-7	15	NA	TRBV4-3	CASSQAWGENYEQYF	TGCGCCAGCAGCCAAGCTTGGGGGGAGAACTACGAGCAGTACTTC
TRBD1	TRBJ1-2	13	once	TRBV29-1	CSILGQGAVGYTF	TGCAGCATCCTCGGACAGGGGGCCGTCGGCTACACCTTC
NA	TRBJ2-5	13	NA	TRBV5-1	CASSRGQSETQYF	TGCGCCAGCAGTCGGGGCCAATCGGAGACCCAGTACTTC
NA	TRBJ2-5	13	NA	TRBV2	CASSEIGGETQYF	TGTGCCAGCAGTGAAATAGGGGGAGAGACCCAGTACTTC
NA	TRBJ1-4	12	NA	TRBV6-1	CASSEIRSVLFF	TGTGCCAGCAGTGAAATCCGGTCCGTACTGTTTTTT
NA	TRBJ2-5	16	NA	TRBV5-1	CASSLASRVSGETQYF	TGCGCCAGCAGCTTGGCCAGCAGGGTATCGGGTGAGACCCAGTACTTC
TRBD1	TRBJ2-5	14	NA	TRBV19	CASSPGQASETQYF	TGTGCCAGTAGTCCAGGACAGGCTTCGGAGACCCAGTACTTC
NA	TRBJ2-7	17	NA	TRBV18	CASSRTQIRSGSYEQYF	TGTGCCAGCTCACGAACCCAGATTAGGAGCGGAAGCTACGAGCAGTACTTC
NA	TRBJ1-2	14	NA	TRBV5-8	CASSSGQYPGGYTF	TGTGCCAGCAGCTCCGGACAGTACCCCGGCGGCTACACCTTC
NA	TRBJ1-4	13	few	TRBV7-2	CASTRDWGEKLFF	TGTGCCAGCACCCGGGACTGGGGTGAAAAACTGTTTTTT
NA	TRBJ2-1	17	NA	TRBV7-2	CASSLVGLPFSYNEQFF	TGTGCCAGCAGCTTAGTGGGGCTGCCCTTTTCCTACAATGAGCAGTTCTTC
NA	TRBJ2-5	11	NA	TRBV20-1	CSARDQETQYF	TGCAGTGCTAGAGATCAAGAGACCCAGTACTTC
NA	TRBJ2-3	17	NA	TRBV15	CATRSPSGGGGADTQYF	TGTGCCACCAGAAGTCCTAGCGGCGGGGGCGGCGCAGATACGCAGTATTTT
TRBD1	TRBJ2-7	14	NA	TRBV30	CAWSRGQGADEQYF	TGTGCCTGGTCAAGGGGACAGGGGGCCGACGAGCAGTACTTC
NA	TRBJ1-1	14	few	TRBV29-1	CSVLLKVMNTEAFF	TGCAGCGTTCTCCTAAAGGTTATGAACACTGAAGCTTTCTTT
NA	TRBJ1-1	12	once	TRBV7-9	CASSQQKTEAFF	TGTGCCAGCAGCCAGCAGAAGACTGAAGCTTTCTTT
TRBD2	TRBJ2-3	15	once	TRBV18	CASSPRQRGRDTQYF	TGTGCCAGCTCACCACGCCAGCGGGGTAGAGATACGCAGTATTTT
TRBD2	TRBJ2-6	16	NA	TRBV4-2	CASSPGGAAGANVLTF	TGTGCCAGCAGCCCGGGAGGGGCGGCTGGGGCCAACGTCCTGACTTTC
NA	TRBJ1-3	15	NA	TRBV6-1	CASSGQGSSGNTIYF	TGTGCCAGCAGTGGGCAGGGGAGCTCTGGAAACACCATATATTTT
NA	TRBJ1-2	13	NA	TRBV5-4	CASTIDLIYGYTF	TGTGCCAGCACGATCGACCTAATTTATGGCTACACCTTC
TRBD1	TRBJ2-5	16	NA	TRBV4-2	CASSQEVGQEFGTQYF	TGTGCCAGCAGCCAAGAAGTTGGACAGGAGTTTGGGACCCAGTACTTC
TRBD2	TRBJ2-1	16	NA	TRBV9	CASSPRLAGTWNEQFF	TGTGCCAGCAGCCCGAGACTAGCGGGGACTTGGAATGAGCAGTTCTTC
NA	TRBJ2-7	19	few	TRBV18	CASSPVRVAQFYSSYEQYF	TGTGCCAGCTCACCAGTTAGAGTGGCCCAGTTTTATAGCTCCTACGAGCAGTACTTC
NA	TRBJ2-7	15	NA	TRBV18	CASSPRDGPPYEQYF	TGTGCCAGCTCACCCCGGGACGGTCCACCCTACGAGCAGTACTTC
NA	TRBJ1-5	14	NA	TRBV5-6	CASSPGRGGQPQHF	TGTGCCAGCAGCCCGGGTAGGGGAGGTCAGCCCCAGCATTTT
NA	TRBJ2-3	13	NA	TRBV5-4	CASSAFSADTQYF	TGTGCCAGCAGCGCCTTCTCGGCAGATACGCAGTATTTT
TRBD1	TRBJ2-2	16	few	TRBV11-2	CASSSTGLMNTGELFF	TGTGCCAGCAGCTCGACAGGGTTAATGAACACCGGGGAGCTGTTTTTT
NA	TRBJ2-1	12	NA	TRBV7-2	CASSSSLPKQFF	TGTGCCAGCAGCTCCTCCCTACCGAAGCAGTTCTTC
TRBD2	TRBJ2-1	17	NA	TRBV5-1	CASSAGLAGARGNEQFF	TGCGCCAGCAGCGCCGGACTAGCGGGGGCCCGGGGGAATGAGCAGTTCTTC
NA	TRBJ1-5	15	NA	TRBV25-1	CASSEGAGSNQPQHF	TGTGCCAGCAGTGAAGGGGCTGGGAGCAATCAGCCCCAGCATTTT
NA	TRBJ1-2	17	NA	TRBV7-8	CASSLVLGGGTDYGYTF	TGTGCCAGCAGCTTAGTTTTAGGGGGAGGGACGGACTATGGCTACACCTTC
TRBD1	TRBJ1-2	13	NA	TRBV5-1	CASSSGTGSGYTF	TGCGCCAGCAGCTCCGGGACAGGGTCTGGCTACACCTTC
NA	TRBJ2-3	12	NA	TRBV5-5	CASSISTDTQYF	TGTGCCAGCAGCATTAGCACAGATACGCAGTATTTT
NA	TRBJ1-1	14	NA	TRBV2	CASLGAGGNTEAFF	TGTGCCAGCTTAGGGGCGGGGGGGAACACTGAAGCTTTCTTT
NA	TRBJ1-5	15	NA	TRBV5-4	CASSSSQEPYQPQHF	TGTGCCAGCAGCTCTTCCCAAGAGCCTTATCAGCCCCAGCATTTT
NA	TRBJ2-1	15	NA	TRBV7-8	CASSHQRLQRGEQFF	TGTGCCAGCAGCCACCAGCGGCTACAGAGGGGTGAGCAGTTCTTC
NA	TRBJ1-2	15	NA	TRBV11-2	CASRHLGQDNYGYTF	TGTGCCAGCAGACATCTGGGTCAGGATAACTATGGCTACACCTTC
NA	TRBJ2-7	15	NA	TRBV6-1	CATPVADSSSYEQYF	TGTGCCACTCCGGTCGCGGACTCCAGCTCCTACGAGCAGTACTTC
TRBD1	TRBJ1-1	13	NA	TRBV7-2	CASSPGTDTEAFF	TGTGCCAGCAGCCCTGGGACAGACACTGAAGCTTTCTTT
TRBD2	TRBJ2-7	15	NA	TRBV11-3	CASSPIGTSSDEQYF	TGTGCCAGCAGCCCGATTGGGACTAGCTCTGACGAGCAGTACTTC
NA	TRBJ1-1	15	few	TRBV30	CAWSVRPAIRAEAFF	TGTGCCTGGAGTGTACGGCCCGCGATCCGGGCTGAAGCTTTCTTT
TRBD1	TRBJ1-6	17	NA	TRBV19	CASRAPTGASYNSPLHF	TGTGCCAGTAGGGCACCGACAGGGGCGTCCTATAATTCACCCCTCCACTTT
NA	TRBJ1-3	14	NA	TRBV6-1	CASEQAVSGNTIYF	TGTGCCAGCGAACAAGCGGTCTCTGGAAACACCATATATTTT
NA	TRBJ2-3	15	NA	TRBV5-1	CASSSTRHITDTQYF	TGCGCCAGCAGCTCTACCCGCCACATAACAGATACGCAGTATTTT
NA	TRBJ2-7	16	NA	TRBV5-1	CASSLAPSTHSYEQYF	TGCGCCAGCAGCTTGGCCCCCAGCACACACTCCTACGAGCAGTACTTC
NA	TRBJ1-3	17	NA	TRBV9	CASSVGPQGGSGNTIYF	TGTGCCAGCAGCGTAGGGCCCCAGGGAGGCTCTGGAAACACCATATATTTT
NA	TRBJ2-1	14	once	TRBV2	CASKGDSSYNEQFF	TGTGCCAGCAAAGGGGACTCCTCCTACAATGAGCAGTTCTTC
NA	TRBJ1-2	14	NA	TRBV2	CASSEAPANYGYTF	TGTGCCAGCAGTGAAGCCCCAGCTAACTATGGCTACACCTTC
TRBD1	TRBJ1-5	13	once	TRBV6-6	CASRPTGEGSQHF	TGTGCCAGCAGGCCGACAGGGGAAGGGTCCCAGCATTTT
NA	TRBJ1-2	15	NA	TRBV18	CASSPADRLFYGYTF	TGTGCCAGCTCACCGGCGGACCGCCTGTTCTATGGCTACACCTTC
NA	TRBJ2-7	14	NA	TRBV5-4	CASSFYGGAYEQYF	TGTGCCAGCAGCTTCTATGGGGGAGCCTACGAGCAGTACTTC
TRBD2	TRBJ2-1	16	NA	TRBV6-1	CASSEVAGGTYNEQFF	TGTGCCAGCAGTGAAGTTGCGGGAGGAACCTACAATGAGCAGTTCTTC